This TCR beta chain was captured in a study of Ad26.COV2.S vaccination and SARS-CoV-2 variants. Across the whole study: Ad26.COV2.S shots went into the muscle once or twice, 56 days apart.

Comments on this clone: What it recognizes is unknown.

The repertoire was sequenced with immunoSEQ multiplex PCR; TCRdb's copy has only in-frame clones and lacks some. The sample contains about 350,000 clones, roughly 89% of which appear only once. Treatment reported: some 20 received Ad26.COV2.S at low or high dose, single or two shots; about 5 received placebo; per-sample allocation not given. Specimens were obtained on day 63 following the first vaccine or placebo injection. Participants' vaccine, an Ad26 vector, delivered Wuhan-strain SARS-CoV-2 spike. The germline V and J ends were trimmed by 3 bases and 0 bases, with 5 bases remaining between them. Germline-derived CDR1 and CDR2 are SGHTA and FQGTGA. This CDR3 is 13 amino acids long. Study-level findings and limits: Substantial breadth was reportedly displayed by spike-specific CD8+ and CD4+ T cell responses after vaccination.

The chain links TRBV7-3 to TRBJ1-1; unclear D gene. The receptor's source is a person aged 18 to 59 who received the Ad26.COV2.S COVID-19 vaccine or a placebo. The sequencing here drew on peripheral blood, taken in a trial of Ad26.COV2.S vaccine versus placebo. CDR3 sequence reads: CASSFEVNTEAFF. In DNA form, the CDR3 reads TGTGCCAGCAGCTTCGAGGTGAACACTGAAGCTTTCTTT.